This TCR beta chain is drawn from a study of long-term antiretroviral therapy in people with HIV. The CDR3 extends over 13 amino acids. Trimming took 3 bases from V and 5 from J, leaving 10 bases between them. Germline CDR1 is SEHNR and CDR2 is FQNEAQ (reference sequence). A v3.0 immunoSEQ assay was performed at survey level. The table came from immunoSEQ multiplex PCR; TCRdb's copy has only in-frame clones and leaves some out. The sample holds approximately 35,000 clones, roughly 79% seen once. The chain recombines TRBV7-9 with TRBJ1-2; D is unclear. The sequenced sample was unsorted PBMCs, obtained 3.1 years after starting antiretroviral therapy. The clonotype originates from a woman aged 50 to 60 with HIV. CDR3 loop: CASSFARNYGYTF. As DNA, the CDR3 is TGTGCCAGCAGCTTTGCTCGGAATTATGGCTACACCTTC.